The clone carrying this T cell receptor (beta chain) has a single count. Antigen specificity is unknown. TCRdb's table, derived via immunoSEQ multiplex PCR, lists solely in-frame clones and lacks some. The sample has some 140,000 clones, around nine tenths seen once; the top ten hold over 0.15%. V was shortened by 2 bases and J by 7 bases, with 0 bases between the two germline ends. CDR1 and CDR2 (germline): MNHNS, SASEGT. The CDR3 spans 10 residues. These data come from a study of graft-versus-host responses after intestinal transplantation. Turning to the study itself: Among the recipients, transplants were multivisceral, liver-intestinal, or isolated intestinal. Whole-study results and caveats: Declining HvG levels early post-transplant were linked to peak circulating GvH clone levels. Some GvH clones were seen earlier in gut or blood, suggesting intestinal origin.

The V call is TRBV6-1, the J call TRBJ2-1; no clear D gene. The TCR was taken from a human donor who received an intestinal transplant. Source: unstimulated CD4+ T cells sorted from spleen or lymph node cells, taken before intestinal transplant. The CDR3 region is CASSENEQFF. In DNA form, the CDR3 reads TGTGCCAGCAGTGAAAATGAGCAGTTCTTC.